This T cell receptor beta chain was documented in a study of T cell repertoires in cytomegalovirus infection. This clonotype has ten or more counts. TCRdb recomputed calls from the reads with MiXCR, one row per CDR3 protein. The table shows about 260,000 distinct CDR3 sequences, with roughly 15% occurring only once. V lost 3 bases and J lost 3, with 12 bases in between. Germline lookup yields CDR1 SGHTA and CDR2 FQGNSA. CDR3 length equals 14 residues. The sample comprised PBMCs. This TCR came from a human donor in good health (CMV status not recorded). Some clones in this sample may be carry-over from other donors' samples. The chain couples TRBV7-2 to TRBJ2-7, with D unresolved. The CDR3 bases are TGTGCCAGCAGCTTCGGACGGATGTACTACGAGCAGTACTTC. It specifies CASSFGRMYYEQYF.